A single sample is the source of the 21 T cell receptor beta chains below, sequenced in a study of T cell responses to AZD1222 COVID-19 vaccine. This table comes from immunoSEQ multiplex PCR, and its TCRdb copy is limited to in-frame clones, with some not included. This sample has 85,000 to 130,000 clones, with roughly 86% found just once. Sequences were derived from peripheral blood, sampled 28 days after the second dose of the MenACWY control vaccine. The receptors originated from an adult who received the MenACWY meningococcal vaccine as a control.

This chain links TRBV6-2 or TRBV6-3 with TRBJ1-3; the D gene is possibly TRBD1 (5 bases). CDR1 is MNHEY and CDR2 is SVGEGT in the germline V gene. V gave up 1 base and J gave up 2 bases, with 12 bases separating them. There are 16 residues in the CDR3. In nucleotides, the CDR3 is TGTGCCAGCAGTTACTACGGTCGGGGGGCTGGAAACACCATATATTTT. It specifies CASSYYGRGAGNTIYF.

This clone was counted between two and nine times. The gene calls are TRBV29-1 and TRBJ1-3; D is uncertain. Trimming stripped 3 bases from V and 9 bases from J, with 15 bases between. The germline gives CDR1 SQVTM, CDR2 ANQGSEA. The CDR3 covers 13 residues. CDR3 bases: TGCAGCGTTGAGACACAGCGTTGGGGCACCATATATTTT. Translated: CSVETQRWGTIYF. Drawing the rest from reference TRBV29-1 and TRBJ1-3, the complete variable domain is SAVISQKPSRDICQRGTSLTIQCQVDSQVTMMFWYRQQPGQSLTLIATANQGSEATYESGFVIDKFPISRPNLTFSTLTVSNMSPEDSSIYLCSVETQRWGTIYFGEGSWLTVV.

This rearrangement joins TRBV5-6 to TRBJ1-2; D call uncertain. Germline CDR1 and CDR2: SGHDT and YYEEEE. The CDR3 covers 14 residues. The ends were cut back, 1 base at V and 0 bases at J, with 7 bases in the middle. Here the CDR3 reads CASSLRRTNYGYTF. Written as DNA, the CDR3 is TGTGCCAGCAGCTTGAGGAGAACTAACTATGGCTACACCTTC.

The rearrangement links TRBV11-3 to TRBJ2-7; possibly TRBD1 or TRBD2 for D (6 bases each). CDR1 is SGHNT and CDR2 is YENEEA in the germline V gene. The CDR3 is 15 amino acids. The V end was cut by 5 bases, the J end by 5 bases, with 19 bases between. CDR3 region: CASSQRRVRGHEQYF. The CDR3 coding sequence is TGTGCCAGCAGCCAGAGGAGGGTCAGGGGACACGAGCAGTACTTC.

As concerns this clone: Distinct nucleotide sequences in the sample also encode this CDR3. The J gene is TRBJ1-2, the V gene TRBV7-2, with D tentatively TRBD1 (6 bases). Looked up from germline, CDR1 is SGHTA and CDR2 is FQGNSA. CDR3 length equals 14 residues. Trimming left V 1 base short and J 2 bases short, with 8 bases between. This CDR3 reads CASSLGTANYGYTF. CDR3 sequence (DNA): TGTGCCAGCAGCTTAGGGACAGCAAACTATGGCTACACCTTC.

J is TRBJ1-5 and V is TRBV19, with TRBD1 as a possible D gene (5 bases). V was trimmed by 3 bases and J by 0 bases, leaving 12 bases between them. The CDR3 is 16 amino acids. Germline values: CDR1 LNHDA, CDR2 SQIVND (reference sequence). The CDR3 sequence: CASSMVTGNSNQPQHF. The CDR3 region has the DNA TGTGCCAGTAGTATGGTAACAGGTAATAGCAATCAGCCCCAGCATTTT.

This clone was counted only a few times. The V and J genes are TRBV19 and TRBJ1-1; a weak D match, TRBD1 (5 bases). There are 15 residues in the CDR3. Per the germline V gene, CDR1 is LNHDA and CDR2 is SQIVND (reference sequence). Trimming shortened V by 6 bases and J by 1 base, and 15 bases separated the two germline ends. This chain's CDR3 is CASSQKVTGNTEAFF. The CDR3 DNA is TGTGCCAGTAGCCAAAAAGTCACAGGGAACACTGAAGCTTTCTTT.

This clone occurred a few times. This CDR3 reads CASSTDRVSYEQYF. CDR3 in DNA: TGTGCCAGCAGCACGGACAGGGTTTCCTACGAGCAGTACTTC. The chain uses TRBV5-5 and TRBJ2-7; 8 positions match TRBD1. The length of the CDR3 is 14 residues. CDR1 and CDR2 (germline): SGHKS, YYEKEE (reference sequence). V shed 4 bases and J 1 base; nucleotides not matched to a gene: 4.

V usage is TRBV15 and J usage is TRBJ2-7; unclear D gene. CDR1 and CDR2 from the germline V gene are LNHNV and YYDKDF (reference sequence). Trimming cost V 1 base and J 4 bases, with 8 bases left between them. This CDR3 region has 13 residues. The CDR3 DNA sequence: TGTGCCACCAGCAGAGCGTTCGGGTACGAGCAGTACTTC. Translating it yields CATSRAFGYEQYF.

This clone turned up a few times. In the same sample, other DNA sequences code for this CDR3. The chain is built from TRBV19 and TRBJ1-1, with unresolved D. Germline V gene data show CDR1 as LNHDA and CDR2 as SQIVND (reference sequence). The CDR3 runs 13 residues. V was trimmed by 3 bases and J by 1 base, leaving 6 bases between them. CDR3 sequence reads: CASSIRGNTEAFF. The CDR3 DNA reads as TGTGCCAGTAGTATTCGGGGGAACACTGAAGCTTTCTTT.

The rearrangement joins TRBV5-4 to TRBJ2-5; 8 bases agree with TRBD2. The germline gives CDR1 SGHNT, CDR2 YYREEE (reference sequence). This CDR3 comprises 16 residues. V gave up 4 bases and J gave up 4 bases; unmatched junction bases: 12. The CDR3 nucleotides are TGTGCCAGCAGCCCGGAGGTCGGGGGGGCCGGAGAGACCCAGTACTTC. Its protein product is CASSPEVGGAGETQYF.

This chain links TRBV29-1 with TRBJ2-7, with 8 nucleotides matching TRBD2. J gave up 7 bases and V 7 bases, and 18 bases lay outside the gene matches. The CDR3 is made up of 15 amino acids. The germline CDR1 and CDR2 sequences are SQVTM and ANQGSEA. CDR3 loop: CSARSGRRGATEQYF. The CDR3 bases are TGCAGCGCCCGGAGTGGCCGGCGGGGGGCTACGGAGCAGTACTTC.

This clone turned up a few times. One end of the junction fails to match germline, which may point to a read error. The CDR3 DNA reads TGTGCCAGCAGCCCCCGACTAGCGGGGTATCCCAATAAGCAGTTCTTC. Its protein is CASSPRLAGYPNKQFF. The chain employs TRBV7-6 and TRBJ2-1; 11 bases map to TRBD2. Germline lookup yields CDR1 SGHVS and CDR2 FNYEAQ. CDR3 length equals 16 residues.

The V call is TRBV24-1, the J call TRBJ2-7, with D perhaps given as TRBD1 or TRBD2 (5 bases each). The CDR3 runs 14 residues. Germline V CDR1 and CDR2: KGHDR, SFDVKD. The V and J ends lost 9 bases and 7 bases respectively, with 21 bases between them. CDR3 nucleotides: TGTGCCACCGAGAGAGGGGCTCCAAAGGGGGAGCAGTACTTC. This translates into CATERGAPKGEQYF.

The chain couples TRBV3-1 (or the pseudogene TRBV3-2) to TRBJ1-1; no clear D. Germline CDR1 reads LGHDT; CDR2 reads YNNKEL (reference sequence). V gave up 1 base and J gave up 3 bases, with 9 bases separating them. The CDR3 spans 14 residues. CDR3 bases: TGTGCCAGCAGCCAAGTAACTGGGGACACTGAAGCTTTCTTT. Protein product: CASSQVTGDTEAFF.

This chain uses TRBV7-2 with TRBJ2-3; possibly TRBD1 for D (5 bases). The CDR3 is 14 residues long. Looked up from germline, CDR1 is SGHTA and CDR2 is FQGNSA. V was clipped by 2 bases and J by 5 bases, with 11 bases between them. This CDR3 reads CASSLSRVIDTQYF. The CDR3 nucleotides read TGTGCCAGCAGCTTAAGCAGGGTGATAGATACGCAGTATTTT.

The rearrangement joins TRBV28 to TRBJ2-7, with D maybe TRBD2 (5 bases). In germline, CDR1 is MDHEN, CDR2 SYDVKM. This CDR3 comprises 15 residues. V was cut by 4 bases and J by 4 bases, with 17 bases left in between. CDR3 sequence reads: CASSSAGLGHYEQYF. DNA of the CDR3: TGTGCCAGCAGTTCCGCGGGTCTCGGGCATTACGAGCAGTACTTC.

The CDR3 sequence is CASSRTGGARGYTF. CDR3 DNA sequence: TGTGCCAGCAGCCGGACAGGGGGCGCGCGGGGCTACACCTTC. The chain has TRBV3-1 (or the pseudogene TRBV3-2) and TRBJ1-2; 11 positions agree with TRBD1. V was pared by 4 bases and J by 8 bases, with 6 bases of the junction left unmatched. CDR1 is LGHDT and CDR2 is YNNKEL in the germline V gene (reference sequence). The CDR3 extends over 14 amino acids.

The chain carries TRBV24-1 and TRBJ1-6; D is unclear. V lost 11 bases to trimming and J lost 7 bases, with 11 bases between them. The CDR3 sequence is 12 residues long. Looked up from germline, CDR1 is KGHDR and CDR2 is SFDVKD. As DNA, the CDR3 is TGTGCCATAGGTGATGGGAATTCACCCCTCCACTTT. It encodes CAIGDGNSPLHF.

The chain joins TRBV5-4 to TRBJ2-2; weak D call: TRBD1 (6 bases). The V gene lost 3 bases and the J gene lost 3 bases, with 15 bases spanning the gap. The CDR3 runs to 16 residues. In germline, CDR1 is SGHNT, CDR2 YYREEE (reference sequence). As DNA, the CDR3 is TGTGCCAGCAGCTCACCCGAGAAGGGGGACACCGGGGAGCTGTTTTTT. It is translated as CASSSPEKGDTGELFF.

J is TRBJ1-2 and V is TRBV27, with D uncertain. The length of the CDR3 is 12 residues. The V and J ends lost 4 bases and 2 bases respectively, with 5 bases between them. Per the germline V gene, CDR1 is MNHEY and CDR2 is SMNVEV (reference sequence). In nucleotides, the CDR3 is TGTGCCAGCAGTTCCAGAAACTATGGCTACACCTTC. Its translation: CASSSRNYGYTF.